Listed below are T cell receptor beta chains from one sample, sequenced in a study of identical twins. TCRdb re-analysed the 5' RACE reads in MiXCR, keeping a single row per CDR3 protein. The data hold approximately 600,000 distinct CDR3 sequences, with roughly 7.1% observed a single time. These sequences were also reported in another study, on yellow fever vaccine responses in identical twins.

The sequencing sample was made of PBMCs. Source of these receptors: a woman between 18 and 30 years old in good health. The CDR3 runs from the conserved cysteine through the conserved F or W. The D gene is left open where the match is weak. The size entry is marked missing in some rows and otherwise reads once, few, many or a size class.

J,V,size,D,CDR3,DNA
TRBJ2-1,TRBV11-2,-,TRBD2,CASTLTILSGRAYNKQFF,TGTGCCAGCACCTTGACCATTCTTAGCGGGAGGGCCTACAATAAGCAGTTCTTC
TRBJ2-5,TRBV7-6,many,TRBD2,CASSQGGLAGAETQYF,TGTGCCAGCAGCCAGGGGGGACTAGCGGGCGCAGAGACCCAGTACTTC
TRBJ1-1,TRBV7-8,many,-,CASSSAGTNTEAFF,TGTGCCAGCAGCTCCGCCGGGACGAACACTGAAGCTTTCTTT
TRBJ2-3,TRBV11-2,few,-,CASSLFLTGRTDTQYF,TGTGCCAGCAGCTTATTTCTTACGGGACGCACAGATACGCAGTATTTT
TRBJ1-1,TRBV6-5,few,-,CASSYPYSTEAFF,TGTGCCAGCAGTTACCCATATAGCACTGAAGCTTTCTTT
TRBJ2-3,TRBV6-5,-,TRBD2,CASSYSSGGVGDTQYF,TGTGCCAGCAGTTACTCTAGCGGGGGGGTCGGGGATACGCAGTATTTT
TRBJ2-7,TRBV28,few,-,CASSWTDHYEQYF,TGTGCCAGCAGTTGGACAGATCACTACGAGCAGTACTTC
TRBJ2-1,TRBV24-1,-,TRBD2,CATSDPGLAGAYNEQFF,TGTGCCACCAGTGACCCCGGACTAGCGGGAGCATACAATGAGCAGTTCTTC
TRBJ1-2,TRBV27,-,TRBD1,CASSYGTGDYGYTF,TGTGCCAGCAGTTACGGGACAGGGGACTATGGCTACACCTTC
TRBJ2-3,TRBV5-1,many,-,CASSRMTDRPDTTDTQYF,TGCGCCAGCAGCCGAATGACAGACAGACCTGATACCACAGATACGCAGTATTTT
TRBJ1-5,TRBV20-1,few,-,CSASGQRNQPQHF,TGCAGTGCTAGTGGACAGCGCAATCAGCCCCAGCATTTT
TRBJ2-7,TRBV29-1,many,-,CSVGGGISYEQYF,TGCAGCGTTGGTGGCGGGATCTCCTACGAGCAGTACTTC
TRBJ1-1,TRBV20-1,many,TRBD1,CSARDDRVHTEAFF,TGCAGTGCTAGAGATGACAGGGTACACACTGAAGCTTTCTTT
TRBJ2-3,TRBV5-1,-,-,CASRTGTYFPKTTDTQYF,TGCGCCAGCAGAACCGGGACTTATTTTCCGAAGACCACAGATACGCAGTATTTT
TRBJ2-7,TRBV3-1,few,TRBD2,CASSPGLAREQYF,TGTGCCAGCAGTCCCGGACTAGCGAGGGAGCAGTACTTC
TRBJ1-6,TRBV7-2,-,-,CASSRVSYNSPLHF,TGTGCCAGCAGCCGGGTCTCTTATAATTCACCCCTCCACTTT
TRBJ2-1,TRBV24-1,many,-,CATSDSENNEQFF,TGTGCCACCAGTGATTCCGAGAACAATGAGCAGTTCTTC
TRBJ1-2,TRBV6-6,few,TRBD1,CASSPTGVGYTF,TGTGCCAGCAGTCCGACAGGGGTTGGCTACACCTTC
TRBJ2-7,TRBV28,-,-,CASSISGATLTLQYF,TGTGCCAGCAGCATATCAGGGGCGACGCTAACTCTGCAGTACTTC
TRBJ2-1,TRBV5-1,many,TRBD2,CASSLGREANNEQFF,TGCGCCAGCAGCCTGGGGAGGGAGGCCAACAATGAGCAGTTCTTC
TRBJ2-1,TRBV4-1,few,-,CASSQDLVGYNEQFF,TGCGCCAGCAGCCAAGATCTAGTAGGTTACAATGAGCAGTTCTTC
TRBJ2-1,TRBV7-9,few,TRBD2,CASSLDYGAGGPTEQFF,TGTGCCAGCAGCTTAGATTACGGAGCGGGAGGTCCTACTGAGCAGTTCTTC
TRBJ2-1,TRBV15,-,TRBD2,CATSREASGRARQFF,TGTGCCACCAGCAGAGAGGCTAGCGGGAGGGCCCGGCAGTTCTTC
TRBJ2-7,TRBV7-9,many,TRBD2,CASSPRLAGGSYEQYF,TGTGCCAGCAGCCCGAGACTAGCGGGAGGGTCCTACGAGCAGTACTTC
TRBJ2-1,TRBV4-1,many,-,CASSQGKLYNEQFF,TGCGCCAGCAGCCAAGGGAAGCTCTACAATGAGCAGTTCTTC
TRBJ2-6,TRBV11-1,-,-,CASSFGQVGSNPSGANVLTF,TGTGCCAGCAGCTTTGGGCAGGTGGGCAGTAACCCCTCTGGGGCCAACGTCCTGACTTTC
TRBJ2-5,TRBV3-1,many,-,CASSQDRTIRETQYF,TGTGCCAGCAGCCAAGACCGGACTATCAGGGAGACCCAGTACTTC
TRBJ2-2,TRBV27,many,-,CASSLEVGYMRTGELFF,TGTGCCAGCAGTTTAGAGGTCGGCTATATGAGGACCGGGGAGCTGTTTTTT
TRBJ2-1,TRBV6-1,many,TRBD2,CASTPNLAGGLQFF,TGTGCCAGCACCCCTAATTTGGCGGGAGGTCTGCAGTTCTTC
TRBJ2-3,TRBV29-1,many,TRBD2,CSVSGLAGPPSTDTQYF,TGCAGCGTTTCCGGACTAGCGGGGCCCCCAAGCACAGATACGCAGTATTTT
TRBJ2-3,TRBV24-1,many,-,CATSIATDTQYF,TGTGCCACCAGCATAGCGACAGATACGCAGTATTTT
TRBJ2-5,TRBV12-3/TRBV12-4,-,TRBD2,CASSLGRSGAETQYF,TGTGCCAGCAGTTTAGGGCGGAGCGGGGCGGAGACCCAGTACTTC
TRBJ2-3,TRBV29-1,few,-,CSVEGHGTTDTQYF,TGCAGCGTTGAGGGCCACGGAACCACAGATACGCAGTATTTT
TRBJ1-1,TRBV12-3/TRBV12-4,-,TRBD1,CASSFRSGQGLNTEAFF,TGTGCCAGCAGTTTTAGGTCAGGACAGGGTTTGAACACTGAAGCTTTCTTT
TRBJ1-6,TRBV10-3,-,-,CAISPGRDNSPLHF,TGTGCCATCAGCCCGGGACGGGATAATTCACCCCTCCACTTT
TRBJ2-3,TRBV20-1,few,-,CSDRVIDTQYF,TGCAGTGACCGAGTAATAGATACGCAGTATTTT
TRBJ1-1,TRBV20-1,many,-,CSVRNWDTEAFF,TGCAGTGTCCGTAATTGGGACACTGAAGCTTTCTTT
TRBJ2-2,TRBV10-3,many,-,CAISPGTANTGELFF,TGTGCCATCTCCCCCGGGACTGCGAACACCGGGGAGCTGTTTTTT
TRBJ2-2,TRBV19,-,-,CASSIGRNTGELFF,TGTGCCAGTAGTATAGGCAGGAACACCGGGGAGCTGTTTTTT
TRBJ2-1,TRBV5-1,few,TRBD2,CASSGSGGAWSEQFF,TGCGCCAGCAGCGGGAGCGGGGGGGCCTGGAGTGAGCAGTTCTTC
TRBJ1-1,TRBV20-1,-,-,CSASPADLNTEAFF,TGCAGTGCTAGCCCGGCGGACTTGAACACTGAAGCTTTCTTT
TRBJ2-1,TRBV10-3,-,TRBD2,CAISENEGLADNEQFF,TGTGCCATCAGTGAGAACGAAGGACTAGCGGACAATGAGCAGTTCTTC
TRBJ2-1,TRBV6-5,few,TRBD2,CASSYETSASYNEQFF,TGTGCCAGCAGTTACGAGACTAGCGCATCCTACAATGAGCAGTTCTTC
TRBJ2-3,TRBV6-1,many,-,CASSPGGVDTQYF,TGTGCCAGCAGTCCTGGAGGGGTAGATACGCAGTATTTT
TRBJ2-4,TRBV20-1,-,-,CSARESTAAKAMYF,TGCAGTGCTAGAGAGTCGACCGCCGCTAAGGCTATGTACTTC
TRBJ2-1,TRBV20-1,many,TRBD2,CSARGLAGETYNEQFF,TGCAGTGCTAGAGGGTTAGCGGGGGAAACTTACAATGAGCAGTTCTTC
TRBJ2-1,TRBV10-3,few,TRBD2,CAISETSGTFSSYNEQFF,TGTGCCATCAGTGAGACTAGCGGGACATTCAGCTCCTACAATGAGCAGTTCTTC
TRBJ1-1,TRBV29-1,-,-,CSVPGVIQAFF,TGCAGCGTTCCGGGGGTTATTCAGGCTTTCTTT
TRBJ1-1,TRBV4-1,many,-,CASSQGSRTVMNTEAFF,TGCGCCAGCAGCCAAGGCTCACGGACAGTCATGAACACTGAAGCTTTCTTT